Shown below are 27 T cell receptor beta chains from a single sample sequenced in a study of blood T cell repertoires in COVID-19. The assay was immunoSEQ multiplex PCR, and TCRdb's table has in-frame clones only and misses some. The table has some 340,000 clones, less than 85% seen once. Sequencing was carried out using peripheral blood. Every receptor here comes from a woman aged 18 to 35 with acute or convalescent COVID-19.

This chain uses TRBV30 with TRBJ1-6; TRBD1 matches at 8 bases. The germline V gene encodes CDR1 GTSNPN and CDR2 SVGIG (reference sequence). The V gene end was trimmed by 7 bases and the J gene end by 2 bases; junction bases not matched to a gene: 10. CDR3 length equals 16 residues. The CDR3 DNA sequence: TGTGCCTCCGGACGGGGACAGGTCACCTATAATTCACCCCTCCACTTT. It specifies CASGRGQVTYNSPLHF.

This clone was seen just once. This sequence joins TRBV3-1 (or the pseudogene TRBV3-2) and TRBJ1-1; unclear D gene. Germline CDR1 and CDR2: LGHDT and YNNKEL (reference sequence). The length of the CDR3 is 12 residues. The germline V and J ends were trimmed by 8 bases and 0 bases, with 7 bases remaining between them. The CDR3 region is CASGTVNTEAFF. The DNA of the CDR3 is TGTGCCAGCGGTACGGTGAACACTGAAGCTTTCTTT.

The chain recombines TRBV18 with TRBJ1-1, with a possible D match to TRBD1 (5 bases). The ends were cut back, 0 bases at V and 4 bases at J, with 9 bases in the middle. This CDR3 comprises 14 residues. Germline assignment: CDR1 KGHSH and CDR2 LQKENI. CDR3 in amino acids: CASSPPGRGTEAFF. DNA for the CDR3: TGTGCCAGCTCACCACCCGGGAGGGGCACTGAAGCTTTCTTT.

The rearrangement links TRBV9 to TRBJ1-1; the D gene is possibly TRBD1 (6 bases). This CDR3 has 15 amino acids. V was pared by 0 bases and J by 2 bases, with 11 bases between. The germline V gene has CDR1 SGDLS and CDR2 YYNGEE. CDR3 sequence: CASSVEAGVNTEAFF. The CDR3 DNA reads TGTGCCAGCAGCGTAGAGGCAGGGGTTAACACTGAAGCTTTCTTT.

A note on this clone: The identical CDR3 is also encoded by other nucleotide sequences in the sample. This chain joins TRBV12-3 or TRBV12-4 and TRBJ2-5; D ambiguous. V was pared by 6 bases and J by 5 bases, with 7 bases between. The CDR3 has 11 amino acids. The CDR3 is CASSREETQYF. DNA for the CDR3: TGTGCCAGCAGCCGAGAGGAGACCCAGTACTTC.

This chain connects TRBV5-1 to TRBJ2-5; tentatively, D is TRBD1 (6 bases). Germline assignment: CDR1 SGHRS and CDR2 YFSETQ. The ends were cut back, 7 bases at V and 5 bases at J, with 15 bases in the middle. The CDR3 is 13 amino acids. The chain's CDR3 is CASSRAGEETQYF. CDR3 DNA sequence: TGCGCCAGCTCTAGGGCAGGGGAGGAGACCCAGTACTTC.

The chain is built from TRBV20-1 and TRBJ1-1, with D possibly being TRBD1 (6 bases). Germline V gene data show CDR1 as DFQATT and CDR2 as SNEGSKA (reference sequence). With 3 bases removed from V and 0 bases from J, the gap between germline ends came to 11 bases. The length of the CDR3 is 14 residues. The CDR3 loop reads CSASKRGMNTEAFF. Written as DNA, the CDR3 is TGCAGTGCTAGTAAGAGGGGGATGAACACTGAAGCTTTCTTT.

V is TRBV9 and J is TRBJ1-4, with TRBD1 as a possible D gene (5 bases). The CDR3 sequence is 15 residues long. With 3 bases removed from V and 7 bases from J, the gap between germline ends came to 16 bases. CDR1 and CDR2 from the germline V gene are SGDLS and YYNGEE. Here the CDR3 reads CASSDGEGSSEKLFF. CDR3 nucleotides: TGTGCCAGCAGCGACGGGGAGGGGTCAAGTGAAAAACTGTTTTTT.

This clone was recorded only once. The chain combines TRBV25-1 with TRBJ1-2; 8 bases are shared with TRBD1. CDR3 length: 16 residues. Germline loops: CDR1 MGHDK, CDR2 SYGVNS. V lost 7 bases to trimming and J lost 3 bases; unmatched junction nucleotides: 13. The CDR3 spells CASKSGGENKDYGYTF. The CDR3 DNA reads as TGTGCCAGCAAATCAGGGGGCGAAAACAAGGACTATGGCTACACCTTC.

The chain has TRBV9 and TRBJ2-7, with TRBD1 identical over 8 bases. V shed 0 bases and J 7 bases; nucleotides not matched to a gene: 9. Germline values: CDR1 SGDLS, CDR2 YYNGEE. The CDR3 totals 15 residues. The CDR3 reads CASSVDGQGMVEQYF. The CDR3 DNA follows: TGTGCCAGCAGCGTAGATGGACAGGGAATGGTGGAGCAGTACTTC.

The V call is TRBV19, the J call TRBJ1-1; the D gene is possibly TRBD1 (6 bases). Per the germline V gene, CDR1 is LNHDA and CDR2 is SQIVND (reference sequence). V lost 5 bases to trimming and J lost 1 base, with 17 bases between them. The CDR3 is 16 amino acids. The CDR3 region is CASSGGARVPNTEAFF. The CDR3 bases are TGTGCCAGTAGTGGGGGGGCCCGGGTTCCGAACACTGAAGCTTTCTTT.

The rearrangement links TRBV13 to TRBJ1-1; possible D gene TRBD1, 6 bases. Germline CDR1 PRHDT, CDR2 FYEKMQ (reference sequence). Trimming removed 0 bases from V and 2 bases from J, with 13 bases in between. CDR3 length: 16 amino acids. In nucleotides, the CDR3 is TGTGCCAGCAGCTTAGGTGGGGACATAGGAAACACTGAAGCTTTCTTT. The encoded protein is CASSLGGDIGNTEAFF.

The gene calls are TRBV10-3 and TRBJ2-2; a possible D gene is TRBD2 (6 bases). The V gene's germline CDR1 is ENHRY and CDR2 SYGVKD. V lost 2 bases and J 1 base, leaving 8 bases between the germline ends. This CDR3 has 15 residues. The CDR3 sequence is CAISENGGNTGELFF. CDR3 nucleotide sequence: TGTGCCATCAGTGAGAACGGGGGGAACACCGGGGAGCTGTTTTTT.

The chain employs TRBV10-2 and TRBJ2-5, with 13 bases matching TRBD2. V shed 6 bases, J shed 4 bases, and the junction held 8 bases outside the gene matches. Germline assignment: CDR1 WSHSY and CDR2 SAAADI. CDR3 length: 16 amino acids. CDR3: CASRRGLAGAAETQYF. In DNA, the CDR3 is TGCGCCAGCAGACGCGGACTAGCGGGAGCAGCAGAGACCCAGTACTTC.

CDR3 coding DNA: TGTGCCAGCAGCTTGATCTCGACTTATGGCTACACCTTC. Its translation: CASSLISTYGYTF. The rearrangement uses TRBV5-5 and TRBJ1-2; D remains ambiguous. Germline V gives CDR1 SGHKS, CDR2 YYEKEE (reference sequence). V lost 1 base to trimming and J lost 5 bases, with 9 bases between them. CDR3 length equals 13 residues.

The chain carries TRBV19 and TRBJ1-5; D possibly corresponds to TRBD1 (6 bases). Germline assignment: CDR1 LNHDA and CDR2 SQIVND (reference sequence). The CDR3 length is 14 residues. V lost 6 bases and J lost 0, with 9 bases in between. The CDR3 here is CASRGQYSNQPQHF. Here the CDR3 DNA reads TGTGCCAGTAGAGGACAGTATAGCAATCAGCCCCAGCATTTT.

The CDR3 DNA reads as TGTGCCAGCAGCGCTCGAGATTCCGAGCAGTACTTC. Protein: CASSARDSEQYF. The V gene is TRBV9, the J gene TRBJ2-7; D gene unclear. CDR1 SGDLS and CDR2 YYNGEE come from the germline V gene. The CDR3 sequence is 12 residues long. Between the trimmed V and J ends, which lost 3 bases and 6 bases, there was a span of 10 bases.

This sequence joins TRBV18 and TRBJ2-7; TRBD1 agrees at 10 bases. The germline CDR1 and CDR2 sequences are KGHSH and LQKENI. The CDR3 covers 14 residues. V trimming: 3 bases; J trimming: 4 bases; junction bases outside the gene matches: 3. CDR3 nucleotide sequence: TGTGCCAGCTCACCGGGACAGGGGATGTACGAGCAGTACTTC. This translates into CASSPGQGMYEQYF.

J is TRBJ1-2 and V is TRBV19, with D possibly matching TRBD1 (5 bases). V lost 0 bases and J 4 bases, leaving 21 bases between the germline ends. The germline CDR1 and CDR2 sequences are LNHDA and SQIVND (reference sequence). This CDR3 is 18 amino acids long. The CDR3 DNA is TGTGCCAGTAGTATAGATGAATGGGCCAGGGTTTCTAGCTATGGCTACACCTTC. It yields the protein CASSIDEWARVSSYGYTF.

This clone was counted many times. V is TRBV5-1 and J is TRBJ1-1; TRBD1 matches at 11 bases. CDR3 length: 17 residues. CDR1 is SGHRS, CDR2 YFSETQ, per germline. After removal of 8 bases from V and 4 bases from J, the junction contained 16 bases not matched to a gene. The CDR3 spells CASTPGQGAMVTTEAFF. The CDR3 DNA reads TGCGCCAGTACCCCCGGACAGGGGGCGATGGTGACCACTGAAGCTTTCTTT.

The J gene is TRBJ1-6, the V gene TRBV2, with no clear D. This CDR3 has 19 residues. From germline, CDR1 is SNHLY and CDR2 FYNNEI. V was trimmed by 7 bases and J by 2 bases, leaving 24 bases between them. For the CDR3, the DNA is TGTGCCAGCACGGTTAACAGACTGGAAGCCGGGACCTATAATTCACCCCTCCACTTT. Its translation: CASTVNRLEAGTYNSPLHF.

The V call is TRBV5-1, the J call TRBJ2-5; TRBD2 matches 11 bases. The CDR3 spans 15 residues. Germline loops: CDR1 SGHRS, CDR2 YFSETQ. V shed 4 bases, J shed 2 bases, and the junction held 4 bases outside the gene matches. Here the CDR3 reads CASSTSGGTQETQYF. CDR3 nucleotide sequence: TGCGCCAGCAGCACTAGCGGGGGTACTCAAGAGACCCAGTACTTC.

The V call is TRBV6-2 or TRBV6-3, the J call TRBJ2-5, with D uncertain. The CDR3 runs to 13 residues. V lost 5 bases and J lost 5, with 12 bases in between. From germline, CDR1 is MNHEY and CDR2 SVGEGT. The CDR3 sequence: CASSAYPRETQYF. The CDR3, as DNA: TGTGCCAGCAGTGCCTATCCCCGGGAGACCCAGTACTTC.

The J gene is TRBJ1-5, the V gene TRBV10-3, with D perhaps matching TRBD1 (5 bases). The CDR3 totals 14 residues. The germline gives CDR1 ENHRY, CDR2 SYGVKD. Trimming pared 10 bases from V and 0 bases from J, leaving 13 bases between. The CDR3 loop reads CASEPGGSNQPQHF. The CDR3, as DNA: TGTGCCAGCGAGCCGGGGGGTAGCAATCAGCCCCAGCATTTT.

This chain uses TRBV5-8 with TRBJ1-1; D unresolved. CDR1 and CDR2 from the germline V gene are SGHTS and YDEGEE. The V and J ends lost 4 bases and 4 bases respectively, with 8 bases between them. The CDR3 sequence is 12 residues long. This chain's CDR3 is CASSRRGTEAFF. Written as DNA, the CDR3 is TGTGCCAGCAGCCGGAGAGGCACTGAAGCTTTCTTT.

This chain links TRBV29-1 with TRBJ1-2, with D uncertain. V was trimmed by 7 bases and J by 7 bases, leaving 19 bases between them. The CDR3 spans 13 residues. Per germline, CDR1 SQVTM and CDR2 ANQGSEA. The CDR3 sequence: CSAETPELRGYTF. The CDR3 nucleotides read TGCAGCGCTGAGACCCCGGAGTTGCGTGGCTACACCTTC.

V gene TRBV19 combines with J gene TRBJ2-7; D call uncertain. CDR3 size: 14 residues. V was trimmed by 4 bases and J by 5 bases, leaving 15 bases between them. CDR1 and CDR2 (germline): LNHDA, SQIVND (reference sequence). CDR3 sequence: CASSSGVLYHEQYF. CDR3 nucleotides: TGTGCCAGTAGTAGCGGCGTACTTTACCACGAGCAGTACTTC.